What follows are 26 T cell receptor beta chains derived from one specimen sequenced in a study of early T cells in non-severe SARS-CoV-2 infection. TCRdb reanalysed the 5' RACE reads using MiXCR and keeps one entry per CDR3 protein. The data contain some 58,000 distinct CDR3 sequences, around 11% of them singletons. This sample comprised whole blood, obtained at baseline. The receptor set was obtained from an adult who was a healthcare worker with PCR-confirmed SARS-CoV-2 infection or an uninfected control (not recorded which).

The chain joins TRBV7-9 to TRBJ1-1, with 8 positions matching TRBD1. This CDR3 region has 15 residues. Unmatched junction bases numbered 1, after V lost 1 base and J lost 0 bases. Germline loops: CDR1 SEHNR, CDR2 FQNEAQ (reference sequence). Here the CDR3 reads CASSLVTGVNTEAFF. The CDR3 nucleotides read TGTGCCAGCAGCTTAGTGACAGGGGTGAACACTGAAGCTTTCTTT.

This clonotype was seen more than once but under ten times. The chain carries TRBV24-1 and TRBJ2-2; possibly TRBD2 for D (5 bases). The V and J ends lost 3 bases and 3 bases respectively, with 7 bases between them. The CDR3 spans 14 residues. The germline V gene has CDR1 KGHDR and CDR2 SFDVKD. CDR3 DNA sequence: TGTGCCACCAGTGATGCCGGGGACACCGGGGAGCTGTTTTTT. Translated: CATSDAGDTGELFF.

There are many counts of this clonotype. This rearrangement joins TRBV7-6 to TRBJ2-6; tentative D call: TRBD1 (5 bases). V shed 4 bases and J shed 0 bases, with 22 bases lying between them. Germline values: CDR1 SGHVS, CDR2 FNYEAQ. CDR3 size: 20 residues. The CDR3 nucleotides are TGTGCCAGCAGCTCCCCTGGGGCCGGAACCAACGGCTCTGGGGCCAACGTCCTGACTTTC. Protein sequence: CASSSPGAGTNGSGANVLTF.

This clonotype has more than one count but fewer than ten. This chain connects TRBV20-1 to TRBJ1-5, with a possible D match to TRBD1 (5 bases). V lost 2 bases, J lost 5 bases, and 16 bases lay in between. The CDR3 spans 15 residues. Germline values: CDR1 DFQATT, CDR2 SNEGSKA (reference sequence). CDR3 amino acids: CSARRSEGTYQPQHF. The DNA for the CDR3 is TGCAGTGCTAGAAGGTCAGAGGGGACCTATCAGCCCCAGCATTTT.

The chain combines TRBV5-1 with TRBJ1-1; D is unresolved. Germline loops: CDR1 SGHRS, CDR2 YFSETQ. CDR3 length: 15 amino acids. V was cut by 4 bases and J by 5 bases, with 18 bases left in between. For the CDR3, the DNA is TGCGCCAGCAGCAGATCGGACCTATTGAGGACTGAAGCTTTCTTT. It yields the protein CASSRSDLLRTEAFF.

This chain links TRBV5-6 with TRBJ2-2, with D possibly TRBD2 on 5 matching bases. The CDR3 spans 17 residues. Trimming stripped 0 bases from V and 2 bases from J, with 14 bases between. Germline V gene data show CDR1 as SGHDT and CDR2 as YYEEEE. CDR3 DNA sequence: TGTGCCAGCAGCTTGGCCGGAGGACTTATAAACACCGGGGAGCTGTTTTTT. Amino acid sequence: CASSLAGGLINTGELFF.

The chain couples TRBV7-2 to TRBJ2-5; no reliable D call. Germline V CDR1 and CDR2: SGHTA, FQGNSA. V lost 1 base to trimming and J lost 7 bases, with 4 bases between them. The CDR3 contains 11 residues. DNA for the CDR3: TGTGCCAGCAGCTTAGTAGGGACCCAGTACTTC. As protein: CASSLVGTQYF.

This clonotype was seen ten or more times. The V gene is TRBV5-6, the J gene TRBJ2-3; unclear D gene. The CDR3 is 12 residues long. Germline-derived CDR1 and CDR2 are SGHDT and YYEEEE. Trimming pared 0 bases from V and 8 bases from J, leaving 7 bases between. In nucleotides, the CDR3 is TGTGCCAGCAGCTTGGTGGGCGTTACGCAGTATTTT. It specifies CASSLVGVTQYF.

This clonotype was counted a few times. The chain carries TRBV2 and TRBJ2-6; D is unresolved. The V end lost 7 bases, the J end lost 1 base, and 11 bases lay between the germline ends. This CDR3 region has 15 residues. The V gene's germline CDR1 is SNHLY and CDR2 FYNNEI. In DNA form, the CDR3 reads TGTGCCAGCACGCCACCGACGTCTGGGGCCAACGTCCTGACTTTC. This sequence encodes CASTPPTSGANVLTF.

This sequence joins TRBV7-2 and TRBJ2-2; tentatively, D is TRBD1 (5 bases). The CDR3 is 15 residues long. V was pared by 2 bases and J by 5 bases, with 12 bases between. Per germline, CDR1 SGHTA and CDR2 FQGNSA. The CDR3 sequence is CASSLRGSGTGELFF. In DNA form, the CDR3 reads TGTGCCAGCAGCTTAAGGGGCAGTGGAACCGGGGAGCTGTTTTTT.

This clonotype was seen more than once but under ten times. This chain uses TRBV12-3 or TRBV12-4 with TRBJ2-7, with 7 positions matching TRBD2. Losses at the gene ends were 6 bases for V and 6 bases for J; bases not matched to a gene: 5. The CDR3 covers 12 residues. CDR3 in DNA: TGTGCCAGCAGCCGAAGCGGGGCCGAGCAGTACTTC. Amino acid sequence: CASSRSGAEQYF.

This clonotype was detected only a few times. The chain couples TRBV20-1 to TRBJ2-7; D is undetermined. Germline loops: CDR1 DFQATT, CDR2 SNEGSKA (reference sequence). This CDR3 spans 11 amino acids. Trimming removed 2 bases from V and 2 bases from J, with 4 bases in between. Here the CDR3 reads CSARQTYEQYF. DNA of the CDR3: TGCAGTGCTAGACAGACCTACGAGCAGTACTTC.

This clonotype was counted at least ten times. CDR3 sequence (DNA): TGTGCCTGGAGTGTCGTCTCGGGGGCCACCGGGGAGCTGTTTTTT. Protein sequence: CAWSVVSGATGELFF. This chain connects TRBV30 to TRBJ2-2; the D gene could be TRBD1 or TRBD2 (6 bases each). V lost 0 bases and J 4 bases, leaving 12 bases between the germline ends. Looked up from germline, CDR1 is GTSNPN and CDR2 is SVGIG (reference sequence). This CDR3 is 15 amino acids long.

This clonotype was recorded a few times. The gene calls are TRBV2 and TRBJ2-2; no firm D call. V dropped 7 bases and J dropped 6 bases, with 9 bases sitting between them. This CDR3 contains 12 residues. Germline V gene sequence: CDR1 SNHLY, CDR2 FYNNEI. The CDR3 region has the DNA TGTGCCAGCAAGAGACCCGCCGGGGAGCTGTTTTTT. Translation gives CASKRPAGELFF.

The table lists this clonotype with a few counts. This sequence joins TRBV6-5 and TRBJ2-7; D call uncertain. Trimming took 6 bases from V and 7 from J, leaving 13 bases between them. This CDR3 has 12 amino acids. The V gene's germline CDR1 is MNHEY and CDR2 SVGAGI. The chain's CDR3 is CASRTLAREQYF. The CDR3 nucleotides are TGTGCCAGCAGAACCCTCGCGAGGGAGCAGTACTTC.

For the CDR3, the DNA is TGCAGTGCTAGAGACCTAAGAAGCGGGGGACCTAATGAGCAGTTCTTC. Its translation: CSARDLRSGGPNEQFF. The chain recombines TRBV20-1 with TRBJ2-1, with 8 positions matching TRBD2. Trimming cost V 0 bases and J 7 bases; bases outside gene matches: 11. The CDR3 contains 16 residues. Germline V lookup: CDR1 DFQATT, CDR2 SNEGSKA (reference sequence).

This clonotype showed up just a few times. The rearrangement joins TRBV4-3 to TRBJ2-2; D remains unclear. The CDR3 length is 16 residues. Germline values: CDR1 LGHNA, CDR2 YSLEER. V was pared by 0 bases and J by 2 bases, with 10 bases between. CDR3 region: CASSQEGRPNTGELFF. The CDR3 region has the DNA TGCGCCAGCAGCCAAGAAGGACGCCCTAACACCGGGGAGCTGTTTTTT.

CDR3 nucleotides: TGCAGTGCCTTACTCCGACAGGGGGACAGGGCCGGGGCCAACGTCCTGACTTTC. It encodes CSALLRQGDRAGANVLTF. The rearrangement uses TRBV20-1 and TRBJ2-6; 9 bases align to TRBD1. Trimming took 6 bases from V and 4 from J; bases not matched to a gene: 16. CDR1 is DFQATT and CDR2 is SNEGSKA in the germline V gene (reference sequence). The CDR3 runs to 18 residues.

This clonotype was found many times. The chain combines TRBV20-1 with TRBJ1-2; D is ambiguous. Germline V gene data show CDR1 as DFQATT and CDR2 as SNEGSKA (reference sequence). This CDR3 is 14 amino acids long. V lost 0 bases and J 0 bases, leaving 8 bases between the germline ends. The CDR3 sequence is CSAREEGSNYGYTF. CDR3 DNA sequence: TGCAGTGCTAGAGAGGAGGGATCTAACTATGGCTACACCTTC.

This clonotype was seen ten or more times. This chain connects TRBV12-3 or TRBV12-4 to TRBJ1-2, with no clear D. This CDR3 is 13 amino acids long. The V and J ends lost 3 bases and 2 bases respectively, with 7 bases between them. The CDR3 sequence: CASSFGRNYGYTF. The CDR3 DNA reads TGTGCCAGCAGTTTCGGCAGGAACTATGGCTACACCTTC.

This clonotype is medium-sized by share. Sequence at one end of the junction differs from germline and may be a read error. The chain couples TRBV5-1 to TRBJ2-1; D might be TRBD2 (6 bases). Germline CDR1 is SGHRS and CDR2 is YFSETQ. The CDR3 consists of 15 residues. The CDR3 bases are TGCGCCAGCACCTTGATCGGGGGAGGAAACAATGAGCAGTTCTTC. This encodes CASTLIGGGNNEQFF.

The CDR3 DNA reads TGTGCCAGCTCCGGGACAGGGAGCACTGAAGCTTTCTTT. Protein: CASSGTGSTEAFF. The chain is built from TRBV27 and TRBJ1-1, with TRBD1 matching 9 bases. CDR1 and CDR2 (germline): MNHEY, SMNVEV (reference sequence). J gave up 4 bases and V 8 bases, and 5 bases lay outside the gene matches. The length of the CDR3 is 13 residues.

This clonotype appeared many times. The V and J genes are TRBV7-9 and TRBJ1-2; TRBD1 matches 7 bases. Germline assignment: CDR1 SEHNR and CDR2 FQNEAQ (reference sequence). The CDR3 is 15 amino acids. Trimming at V came to 5 bases and at J to 3 bases, leaving 9 bases not matched to a gene. CDR3 amino acids: CASSTYRGDDYGYTF. The CDR3 nucleotides are TGTGCCAGCAGCACATACAGGGGTGATGACTATGGCTACACCTTC.

This clonotype occurred a few times. This chain joins TRBV29-1 and TRBJ2-7; perhaps TRBD2 as D (7 bases). This CDR3 is built from 11 residues. The germline V and J ends were trimmed by 6 bases and 4 bases, with 10 bases remaining between them. CDR1 is SQVTM, CDR2 ANQGSEA, per germline. As DNA, the CDR3 is TGCAGCGTCGCGGGGGCATACGAGCAGTACTTC. Its translation is CSVAGAYEQYF.

The rearrangement links TRBV19 to TRBJ2-2; the match to TRBD1 covers 9 bases. The V gene end was trimmed by 6 bases and the J gene end by 4 bases; junction bases not matched to a gene: 3. The CDR3 totals 14 residues. Germline assignment: CDR1 LNHDA and CDR2 SQIVND (reference sequence). The CDR3 DNA reads TGTGCCAGTAGCCGGGACAGGGTCACCGGGGAGCTGTTTTTT. This encodes CASSRDRVTGELFF. The full variable domain, in which reference TRBV19 and TRBJ2-2 provide the parts outside the CDR3, is DGGITQSPKYLFRKEGQNVTLSCEQNLNHDAMYWYRQDPGQGLRLIYYSQIVNDFQKGDIAEGYSVSREKKESFPLTVTSAQKNPTAFYLCASSRDRVTGELFFGEGSRLTVL.

The V gene is TRBV7-2, the J gene TRBJ2-1; TRBD1 agrees at 8 bases. The trim removed 0 bases at V and 2 bases at J, leaving 0 bases unmatched. The germline gives CDR1 SGHTA, CDR2 FQGNSA. The CDR3 has 15 residues. The CDR3 loop reads CASSLAQGAYNEQFF. The CDR3 bases are TGTGCCAGCAGCTTAGCACAGGGGGCCTACAATGAGCAGTTCTTC.